This T cell receptor beta chain appears in the sequencing data of a study of CD8+ T cells in alopecia areata. General study findings and limits: The study found higher clonality in lesional than normal scalp, especially in alopecia totalis/universalis. Having just one nonresponder leaves the connection between baseline CD8+ expansion and response unresolved.

It was cDNA, reverse transcribed from extracted RNA, that served as the sequencing template. The protocol was immunoSEQ multiplex PCR, while the TCRdb copy is restricted to in-frame clones and leaves out a portion. This sample has under 350,000 clones, with 58% found just once. V lost 1 base and J lost 6, with 9 bases in between. The CDR3 totals 13 residues. CDR1 is LNHDA and CDR2 is SQIVND in the germline V gene (reference sequence). Turning to this clone: Its antigen is unidentified.

Regarding treatment: oral pan-JAK inhibitor, 5-10 mg twice daily. Researchers took lesional scalp punch biopsies and peripheral blood from people who were alopecia areata patients. The receptor comes from a human donor with alopecia areata. Sequencing used CD4+ T cells sorted from blood, obtained at week 24, from a patient treated with tofacitinib. The chain combines TRBV19 with TRBJ2-5; D unclear. CDR3 nucleotide sequence: TGTGCCAGTAGTATAGGGGGAATGAAGACCCAGTACTTC. It specifies CASSIGGMKTQYF.